The 12 T cell receptor beta chains reported below all come from one sample, sequenced in a study of shared clonotypes between healthy human individuals. The repertoire was sequenced with immunoSEQ multiplex PCR; TCRdb's copy has only in-frame clones and lacks some. The data show roughly 1 million clones, more than 60% seen once. Input material: memory CD4+ T cells sorted from blood. Described subset: CD45RA-negative fraction. Source of these receptors: a young man in good health.

Worth noting for this clone: Other nucleotide sequences from this sample produce the same CDR3. The V and J genes are TRBV5-1 and TRBJ2-5, with D unclear. CDR1 is SGHRS and CDR2 is YFSETQ in the germline V gene. This CDR3 spans 11 amino acids. Trimming took 5 bases from V and 1 from J, leaving 3 bases between them. The CDR3, as DNA: TGCGCCAGCAGTCTCCAAGAGACCCAGTACTTC. It yields the protein CASSLQETQYF. Combining the CDR3 with reference TRBV5-1 and TRBJ2-5 gives the whole variable domain KAGVTQTPRYLIKTRGQQVTLSCSPISGHRSVSWYQQTPGQGLQFLFEYFSETQRNKGNFPGRFSGRQFSNSRSEMNVSTLELGDSALYLCASSLQETQYFGPGTRLLVL.

CDR3 nucleotides: TGCGCCAGCAGCGCTAACACAGGGGGCAACGAAAAACTGTTTTTT. As protein: CASSANTGGNEKLFF. The V gene is TRBV5-1, the J gene TRBJ1-4; TRBD1 matches at 9 bases. From germline, CDR1 is SGHRS and CDR2 YFSETQ. The length of the CDR3 is 15 residues. With V trimmed by 4 bases and J by 8 bases, 9 bases remained unmatched.

This clone was observed a handful of times. The chain links TRBV19 to TRBJ1-6, with 9 bases identical to TRBD1. Germline lookup yields CDR1 LNHDA and CDR2 SQIVND (reference sequence). The CDR3 is made up of 19 amino acids. Germline trimming cut 1 base from V and 2 bases from J; bases unmatched to any gene: 9. The CDR3 reads CASSIAGQGGKPYNSPLHF. CDR3 in DNA: TGTGCCAGTAGTATAGCGGGACAGGGAGGGAAGCCCTATAATTCACCCCTCCACTTT.

This chain links TRBV5-1 with TRBJ2-1; a possible D gene is TRBD2 (7 bases). The CDR3 extends over 16 amino acids. V shed 0 bases and J shed 4 bases, with 14 bases lying between them. Looked up from germline, CDR1 is SGHRS and CDR2 is YFSETQ. The CDR3 reads CASSLGPRGAYNEQFF. The CDR3 DNA is TGCGCCAGCAGCTTGGGCCCCCGGGGGGCTTACAATGAGCAGTTCTTC.

The chain combines TRBV5-4 with TRBJ1-2; the D is unclear. Trimming pared 4 bases from V and 3 bases from J, leaving 13 bases between. The germline CDR1 and CDR2 sequences are SGHNT and YYREEE (reference sequence). The CDR3 loop spans 14 amino acids. The CDR3 region has the DNA TGTGCCAGCAGCCCGCCTCGAGGAGACTATGGCTACACCTTC. Residues: CASSPPRGDYGYTF.

The chain uses TRBV5-6 and TRBJ2-2; no firm D call. The CDR3 has 15 residues. Trimming removed 4 bases at V and 5 bases at J, with 15 bases between. Germline V gives CDR1 SGHDT, CDR2 YYEEEE. Written as DNA, the CDR3 is TGTGCCAGCAGCATACTAAGTTTTGAAACCGGGGAGCTGTTTTTT. It specifies CASSILSFETGELFF.

This clone was seen only a few times. Other DNA sequences in the same sample also yield this CDR3. The chain links TRBV10-1 to TRBJ1-6; no definite D call. This CDR3 contains 13 residues. Germline lookup yields CDR1 WNHNN and CDR2 SYGVQD (reference sequence). Trimming left V 0 bases short and J 9 bases short, with 6 bases between. The CDR3 is CASSESKGSPLHF. The CDR3 region has the DNA TGCGCCAGCAGTGAGTCAAAAGGTTCACCCCTCCACTTT.

The chain carries TRBV10-3 and TRBJ2-7; perhaps TRBD1 as D (7 bases). This CDR3 is 15 amino acids long. Trimming shortened V by 3 bases and J by 2 bases, and 14 bases separated the two germline ends. Germline V gene lookup returns CDR1 ENHRY and CDR2 SYGVKD. The CDR3 reads CAISDRGTVPYEQYF. CDR3 nucleotide sequence: TGTGCCATCAGTGACCGGGGGACAGTACCCTACGAGCAGTACTTC.

This clone was counted at least ten times. The V gene is TRBV11-2, the J gene TRBJ2-5, with 13 nucleotides matching TRBD2. Looked up from germline, CDR1 is SGHAT and CDR2 is FQNNGV. V lost 5 bases and J lost 3; bases outside the gene matches: 6. CDR3 length equals 16 residues. The CDR3 DNA sequence: TGTGCCAGCAGCCCCGGGACTAGCGGGGCGAAAGAGACCCAGTACTTC. Its translation: CASSPGTSGAKETQYF.

This clone was seen more than once but under ten times. This chain links TRBV11-3 with TRBJ2-2; TRBD2 aligns across 11 bases. Germline V gene sequence: CDR1 SGHNT, CDR2 YENEEA. J gave up 5 bases and V 4 bases, and 6 bases lay outside the gene matches. The CDR3 has 16 amino acids. The CDR3 DNA reads TGTGCCAGCAGCTCCGCTAGCGGGAGGCGAACCGGGGAGCTGTTTTTT. Translation: CASSSASGRRTGELFF.

This clone was seen just once. The chain employs TRBV29-1 and TRBJ2-5; D is unresolved. Germline V lookup: CDR1 SQVTM, CDR2 ANQGSEA. The CDR3 sequence is 15 residues long. V lost 6 bases, J lost 5 bases, and 22 bases lay in between. As DNA, the CDR3 is TGCAGCGTGGGCGGCTTAAGTAGCTCGCTGGAGACCCAGTACTTC. It encodes CSVGGLSSSLETQYF.

The chain couples TRBV7-2 to TRBJ2-7; D is ambiguous. Trimming left V 2 bases short and J 1 base short, with 12 bases between. The CDR3 extends over 15 amino acids. Germline CDR1 is SGHTA and CDR2 is FQGNSA. The chain's CDR3 is CASSLRAQQSYEQYF. In nucleotides, the CDR3 is TGTGCCAGCAGCTTAAGGGCACAGCAGTCCTACGAGCAGTACTTC. Full variable domain (outside the CDR3, taken from reference TRBV7-2 and TRBJ2-7): GAGVSQSPSNKVTEKGKDVELRCDPISGHTALYWYRQSLGQGLEFLIYFQGNSAPDKSGLPSDRFSAERTGGSVSTLTIQRTQQEDSAVYLCASSLRAQQSYEQYFGPGTRLTVT.